Listed below are T cell receptor beta chains from one sample, sequenced in a study of cytomegalovirus exposure and HLA in healthy donors. The method was immunoSEQ multiplex PCR; TCRdb's version includes in-frame clones alone and lacks a portion of them. Here the sample spans some 160,000 clones, over 60% being singletons. Sequenced input: PBMCs. The source of these receptors is a woman in her forties in good health and CMV-seronegative. The CDR3 runs from the conserved cysteine through the conserved F or W. Each record gives: V gene, D gene, clone size, J gene, CDR3 protein, CDR3 DNA. D genes are given only for firm matches. Clone size is shown for a subset of rows, as once, few, many or a class of expanded clone.

v_call: TRBV25-1
d_call: NA
clone_size: NA
j_call: TRBJ2-3
cdr3_aa: CATMEGGTDTQYF
cdr3_nt: TGTGCCACCATGGAGGGGGGGACAGATACGCAGTATTTT

v_call: TRBV6-5
d_call: NA
clone_size: NA
j_call: TRBJ1-6
cdr3_aa: CASSPPVIARAPLHF
cdr3_nt: TGTGCCAGCTCCCCCCCGGTGATAGCTCGAGCACCCCTCCACTTT

v_call: TRBV10-2
d_call: TRBD1
clone_size: NA
j_call: TRBJ2-3
cdr3_aa: CASSEPDRGHPTDTQYF
cdr3_nt: TGCGCCAGCAGTGAGCCGGACAGGGGGCACCCCACAGATACGCAGTATTTT

v_call: TRBV5-5
d_call: TRBD2
clone_size: once
j_call: TRBJ2-1
cdr3_aa: CASSFGTSGRGNEQFF
cdr3_nt: TGTGCCAGCAGCTTCGGCACTAGCGGGAGAGGGAATGAGCAGTTCTTC

v_call: TRBV2
d_call: NA
clone_size: NA
j_call: TRBJ1-1
cdr3_aa: CASRQGAEAFF
cdr3_nt: TGTGCCAGCAGACAGGGCGCTGAAGCTTTCTTT

v_call: TRBV5-1
d_call: TRBD1
clone_size: NA
j_call: TRBJ1-5
cdr3_aa: CASSPQGAGQPQHF
cdr3_nt: TGCGCCAGCAGCCCGCAGGGGGCAGGCCAGCCCCAGCATTTT

v_call: TRBV2
d_call: NA
clone_size: NA
j_call: TRBJ1-5
cdr3_aa: CASKAGRADQPQHF
cdr3_nt: TGTGCCAGCAAGGCCGGGCGGGCGGATCAGCCCCAGCATTTT

v_call: TRBV6-1
d_call: NA
clone_size: NA
j_call: TRBJ1-1
cdr3_aa: CASSEWGRGRTEAFF
cdr3_nt: TGTGCCAGCAGTGAATGGGGCAGGGGAAGAACTGAAGCTTTCTTT

v_call: TRBV18
d_call: NA
clone_size: NA
j_call: TRBJ1-5
cdr3_aa: CASSEGVNQPQHF
cdr3_nt: TGTGCCAGCTCAGAAGGGGTCAATCAGCCCCAGCATTTT

v_call: TRBV5-1
d_call: NA
clone_size: NA
j_call: TRBJ1-1
cdr3_aa: CASSSAGLVNTEAFF
cdr3_nt: TGCGCCAGCAGCTCAGCAGGGTTGGTAAACACTGAAGCTTTCTTT

v_call: TRBV5-8
d_call: TRBD1
clone_size: NA
j_call: TRBJ2-5
cdr3_aa: CASSYPMTGLFWETQYF
cdr3_nt: TGTGCCAGCAGCTACCCTATGACAGGGCTCTTTTGGGAGACCCAGTACTTC

v_call: TRBV10-3
d_call: TRBD1
clone_size: NA
j_call: TRBJ2-1
cdr3_aa: CAIKSADRGPEQFF
cdr3_nt: TGTGCCATCAAATCTGCGGACAGGGGGCCTGAGCAGTTCTTC

v_call: TRBV10-2
d_call: NA
clone_size: NA
j_call: TRBJ2-4
cdr3_aa: CASVVLQDSQNIQYF
cdr3_nt: TGCGCCAGTGTAGTCCTCCAGGACTCCCAAAACATTCAGTACTTC

v_call: TRBV10-3
d_call: TRBD1
clone_size: many
j_call: TRBJ2-7
cdr3_aa: CAISAGHGTGNEQYF
cdr3_nt: TGTGCCATCAGTGCTGGGCACGGGACAGGCAACGAGCAGTACTTC

v_call: TRBV19
d_call: NA
clone_size: once
j_call: TRBJ1-3
cdr3_aa: CASSGQGGNTIYF
cdr3_nt: TGTGCCAGTAGTGGTCAGGGAGGAAACACCATATATTTT

v_call: TRBV14
d_call: NA
clone_size: NA
j_call: TRBJ2-3
cdr3_aa: CASSQAFPTDTQYF
cdr3_nt: TGTGCCAGCAGCCAAGCCTTTCCCACAGATACGCAGTATTTT

v_call: TRBV7-9
d_call: TRBD1
clone_size: NA
j_call: TRBJ2-1
cdr3_aa: CASSPAAGQVYNEQFF
cdr3_nt: TGTGCCAGCAGCCCAGCGGCGGGACAGGTCTACAATGAGCAGTTCTTC

v_call: TRBV10-3
d_call: TRBD2
clone_size: NA
j_call: TRBJ2-5
cdr3_aa: CAISEGHEREGETQYF
cdr3_nt: TGTGCCATCAGTGAGGGGCATGAGCGGGAGGGGGAGACCCAGTACTTC

v_call: TRBV6-6
d_call: NA
clone_size: once
j_call: TRBJ2-1
cdr3_aa: CASRYRAIPYNEQFF
cdr3_nt: TGTGCCAGCCGATACAGGGCTATCCCCTACAATGAGCAGTTCTTC

v_call: TRBV11-2
d_call: NA
clone_size: NA
j_call: TRBJ2-7
cdr3_aa: CASSLEYSGEQYF
cdr3_nt: TGTGCCAGCAGCTTAGAATATTCGGGCGAGCAGTACTTC

v_call: TRBV14
d_call: NA
clone_size: NA
j_call: TRBJ1-1
cdr3_aa: CASSQGRNTEAFF
cdr3_nt: TGTGCCAGCAGCCAGGGCCGGAACACTGAAGCTTTCTTT

v_call: TRBV9
d_call: NA
clone_size: NA
j_call: TRBJ2-7
cdr3_aa: CASSVDRAYEQYF
cdr3_nt: TGTGCCAGCAGCGTAGACAGGGCTTACGAGCAGTACTTC

v_call: TRBV5-8
d_call: TRBD1
clone_size: NA
j_call: TRBJ2-1
cdr3_aa: CASSLGQGARGEQFF
cdr3_nt: TGTGCCAGCAGCTTAGGACAGGGGGCGCGGGGTGAGCAGTTCTTC

v_call: TRBV18
d_call: TRBD2
clone_size: once
j_call: TRBJ2-7
cdr3_aa: CASSPPSGNEQYF
cdr3_nt: TGTGCCAGCTCACCACCGAGCGGGAACGAGCAGTACTTC

v_call: TRBV19
d_call: NA
clone_size: NA
j_call: TRBJ1-2
cdr3_aa: CASSTVGGPYGYTF
cdr3_nt: TGTGCCAGTAGTACGGTGGGGGGGCCCTATGGCTACACCTTC

v_call: TRBV28
d_call: NA
clone_size: NA
j_call: TRBJ1-1
cdr3_aa: CASSAGRMNTEAFF
cdr3_nt: TGTGCCAGCAGTGCGGGACGGATGAACACTGAAGCTTTCTTT

v_call: TRBV6-1
d_call: NA
clone_size: NA
j_call: TRBJ2-7
cdr3_aa: CASSTGPVKEQYF
cdr3_nt: TGTGCCAGCAGTACAGGGCCGGTGAAAGAGCAGTACTTC

v_call: TRBV28
d_call: NA
clone_size: NA
j_call: TRBJ2-5
cdr3_aa: CASSGEGWVLAQYF
cdr3_nt: TGTGCCAGCAGTGGTGAGGGATGGGTTCTGGCCCAGTACTTC

v_call: TRBV30
d_call: NA
clone_size: few
j_call: TRBJ1-3
cdr3_aa: CAWSIGGTGNTIYF
cdr3_nt: TGTGCCTGGAGTATCGGGGGGACTGGAAACACCATATATTTT

v_call: TRBV19
d_call: TRBD1
clone_size: NA
j_call: TRBJ1-2
cdr3_aa: CASSMGQGGPNYGYTF
cdr3_nt: TGTGCCAGTAGTATGGGACAGGGAGGACCTAACTATGGCTACACCTTC

v_call: TRBV10-3
d_call: NA
clone_size: NA
j_call: TRBJ2-7
cdr3_aa: CAISDLTENSYEQYF
cdr3_nt: TGTGCCATCAGTGACCTAACAGAAAACTCCTACGAGCAGTACTTC

v_call: TRBV9
d_call: NA
clone_size: NA
j_call: TRBJ2-7
cdr3_aa: CASSVEAEWGTSSYEQYF
cdr3_nt: TGTGCCAGCAGCGTAGAGGCGGAATGGGGCACGAGCTCCTACGAGCAGTACTTC

v_call: TRBV4-1
d_call: TRBD1
clone_size: NA
j_call: TRBJ1-1
cdr3_aa: CASSQDRRQGLTEAFF
cdr3_nt: TGCGCCAGCAGCCAAGATCGGAGACAGGGATTAACTGAAGCTTTCTTT

v_call: TRBV2
d_call: TRBD1
clone_size: medium-sized
j_call: TRBJ2-1
cdr3_aa: CASSEDRGPSYNEQFF
cdr3_nt: TGTGCCAGCAGTGAGGACAGGGGACCCTCCTACAATGAGCAGTTCTTC

v_call: TRBV28
d_call: NA
clone_size: NA
j_call: TRBJ2-7
cdr3_aa: CASSLTVYEQYF
cdr3_nt: TGTGCCAGCAGTTTGACAGTTTACGAGCAGTACTTC

v_call: TRBV5-1
d_call: NA
clone_size: few
j_call: TRBJ1-4
cdr3_aa: CASSLGAGANEKLFF
cdr3_nt: TGCGCCAGCAGCTTGGGGGCAGGGGCTAATGAAAAACTGTTTTTT

v_call: TRBV5-4
d_call: TRBD2
clone_size: NA
j_call: TRBJ2-7
cdr3_aa: CASSLGTSGRVGQYF
cdr3_nt: TGTGCCAGCAGCCTCGGGACTAGCGGGAGAGTTGGGCAGTACTTC

v_call: TRBV29-1
d_call: NA
clone_size: NA
j_call: TRBJ2-7
cdr3_aa: CSVEEGYEQYF
cdr3_nt: TGCAGCGTTGAGGAGGGCTACGAGCAGTACTTC

v_call: TRBV11-2
d_call: TRBD1
clone_size: NA
j_call: TRBJ2-1
cdr3_aa: CASSSGTVYNEQFF
cdr3_nt: TGTGCCAGCAGCTCGGGGACAGTATACAATGAGCAGTTCTTC

v_call: TRBV6-5
d_call: TRBD1
clone_size: few
j_call: TRBJ2-7
cdr3_aa: CASRETTGGEYEQYF
cdr3_nt: TGTGCCAGCAGGGAGACAACAGGGGGCGAATACGAGCAGTACTTC

v_call: TRBV19
d_call: TRBD1
clone_size: NA
j_call: TRBJ1-2
cdr3_aa: CASSTASGTGGDYGYTF
cdr3_nt: TGTGCCAGTAGTACGGCTTCCGGGACAGGGGGCGACTATGGCTACACCTTC

v_call: TRBV11-1
d_call: NA
clone_size: few
j_call: TRBJ2-1
cdr3_aa: CASRAQGPNEQFF
cdr3_nt: TGTGCCAGCAGGGCGCAGGGGCCCAATGAGCAGTTCTTC

v_call: TRBV27
d_call: TRBD1
clone_size: NA
j_call: TRBJ2-6
cdr3_aa: CASSGGQGSFSGANVLTF
cdr3_nt: TGTGCCAGCAGCGGGGGACAGGGGTCCTTCTCTGGGGCCAACGTCCTGACTTTC

v_call: TRBV9
d_call: TRBD1
clone_size: NA
j_call: TRBJ2-5
cdr3_aa: CASSIDRGPETQYF
cdr3_nt: TGTGCCAGCAGCATTGACAGGGGGCCGGAGACCCAGTACTTC

v_call: TRBV4-1
d_call: NA
clone_size: NA
j_call: TRBJ1-1
cdr3_aa: CASSQDGTEAFF
cdr3_nt: TGCGCCAGCAGCCAAGACGGGACAGAAGCTTTCTTT

v_call: TRBV28
d_call: NA
clone_size: once
j_call: TRBJ2-7
cdr3_aa: CASSPNLGGQHYEQYF
cdr3_nt: TGTGCCAGCAGCCCCAATCTGGGGGGGCAACACTACGAGCAGTACTTC

v_call: TRBV5-1
d_call: TRBD2
clone_size: NA
j_call: TRBJ2-5
cdr3_aa: CASSIRLANKTQYF
cdr3_nt: TGCGCCAGCAGCATACGACTAGCGAACAAGACCCAGTACTTC

v_call: TRBV27
d_call: NA
clone_size: NA
j_call: TRBJ2-1
cdr3_aa: CASSFYRVNEQFF
cdr3_nt: TGTGCCAGCAGTTTTTATCGGGTAAATGAGCAGTTCTTC

v_call: TRBV11-3
d_call: TRBD1
clone_size: NA
j_call: TRBJ2-1
cdr3_aa: CASSTSGQGANEQFF
cdr3_nt: TGTGCCAGCAGCACCTCGGGACAGGGGGCGAATGAGCAGTTCTTC

v_call: TRBV5-3
d_call: NA
clone_size: NA
j_call: TRBJ2-7
cdr3_aa: CARSLWQGTAYEQYF
cdr3_nt: TGTGCCAGAAGCTTGTGGCAGGGGACGGCCTACGAGCAGTACTTC